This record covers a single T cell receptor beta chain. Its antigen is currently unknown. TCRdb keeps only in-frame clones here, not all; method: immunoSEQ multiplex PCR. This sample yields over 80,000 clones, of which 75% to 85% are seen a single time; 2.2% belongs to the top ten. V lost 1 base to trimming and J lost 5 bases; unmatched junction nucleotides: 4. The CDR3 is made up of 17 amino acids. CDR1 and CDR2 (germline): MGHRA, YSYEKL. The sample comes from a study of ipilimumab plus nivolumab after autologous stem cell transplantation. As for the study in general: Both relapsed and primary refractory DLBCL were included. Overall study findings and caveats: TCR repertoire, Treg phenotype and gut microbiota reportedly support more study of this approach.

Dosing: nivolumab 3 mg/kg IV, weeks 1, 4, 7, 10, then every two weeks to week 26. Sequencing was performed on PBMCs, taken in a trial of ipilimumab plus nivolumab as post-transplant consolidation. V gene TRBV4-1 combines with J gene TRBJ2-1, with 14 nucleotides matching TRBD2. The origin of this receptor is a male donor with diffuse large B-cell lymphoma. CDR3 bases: TGCGCCAGCAGCCAAGGACGACTAGCGGGAGGGAACAATGAGCAGTTCTTC. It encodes CASSQGRLAGGNNEQFF.